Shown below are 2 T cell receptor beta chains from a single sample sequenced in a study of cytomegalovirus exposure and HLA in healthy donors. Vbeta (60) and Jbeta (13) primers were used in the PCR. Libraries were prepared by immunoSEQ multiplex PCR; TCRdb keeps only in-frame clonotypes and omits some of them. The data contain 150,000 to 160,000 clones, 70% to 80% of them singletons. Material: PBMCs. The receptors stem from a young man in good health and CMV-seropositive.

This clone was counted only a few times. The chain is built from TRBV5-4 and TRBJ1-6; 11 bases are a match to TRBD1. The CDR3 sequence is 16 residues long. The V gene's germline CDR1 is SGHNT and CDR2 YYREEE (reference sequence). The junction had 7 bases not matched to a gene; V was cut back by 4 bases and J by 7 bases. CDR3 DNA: TGTGCCAGCAGCGTAGCCGGGACAGGGGGAAATTCACCCCTCCACTTT. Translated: CASSVAGTGGNSPLHF.

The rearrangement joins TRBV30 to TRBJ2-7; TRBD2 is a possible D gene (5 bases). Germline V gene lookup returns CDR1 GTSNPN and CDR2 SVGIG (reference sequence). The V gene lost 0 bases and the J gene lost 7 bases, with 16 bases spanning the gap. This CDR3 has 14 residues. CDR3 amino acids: CAWSVLTGPGEQYF. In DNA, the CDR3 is TGTGCCTGGAGTGTACTGACCGGGCCGGGGGAGCAGTACTTC.